Presented here are 18 T cell receptor beta chains from one specimen sequenced in a study of cytomegalovirus exposure and HLA in healthy donors. Sequenced by immunoSEQ multiplex PCR; TCRdb stores in-frame clones only, minus some. The sample consists of around 130,000 clones, 89% of them appearing once. The sample taken for sequencing was PBMCs. The receptors stem from a man aged 30 to 39 in good health and CMV-seronegative.

The chain has TRBV6-5 and TRBJ2-1, with a tentative D call TRBD2 (6 bases). Germline CDR1 MNHEY, CDR2 SVGAGI. Between the trimmed V and J ends, which lost 6 bases and 6 bases, there was a span of 18 bases. This CDR3 contains 15 residues. CDR3 nucleotides: TGTGCCAGCAGCCTCCGGCCGGGGGTAGGCAATGAGCAGTTCTTC. Translated, it gives CASSLRPGVGNEQFF.

Details on this clone: A much larger clonotype is one base distant, so this may be a read error. CDR3 amino acids: CASSSTMNTEAFF. CDR3 DNA sequence: TGTGCCAGCAGCTCCACAATGAACACTGAAGCTTTCTTT. The chain is built from TRBV5-4 and TRBJ1-1; D not certain. V shed 3 bases and J shed 0 bases, with 6 bases lying between them. The CDR3 spans 13 residues. CDR1 and CDR2 from the germline V gene are SGHNT and YYREEE (reference sequence).

J is TRBJ1-2 and V is TRBV14; D not resolved. In germline, CDR1 is SGHDN, CDR2 FVKESK. The V and J ends lost 2 bases and 6 bases respectively, with 13 bases between them. This CDR3 has 14 residues. The CDR3 sequence is CASSQWSVADGYTF. The CDR3 DNA reads TGTGCCAGCAGCCAATGGTCCGTGGCGGATGGCTACACCTTC.

This chain uses TRBV10-3 with TRBJ2-7, with D possibly matching TRBD2 (5 bases). V lost 10 bases and J lost 7, with 17 bases in between. The CDR3 runs to 12 residues. Germline V lookup: CDR1 ENHRY, CDR2 SYGVKD. The CDR3 protein is CATRREREEQYF. CDR3 bases: TGTGCCACACGACGGGAAAGGGAGGAGCAGTACTTC.

The J gene is TRBJ2-3, the V gene TRBV2; 8 bases are a match to TRBD2. Trimming at V came to 6 bases and at J to 5 bases, leaving 7 bases not matched to a gene. In germline, CDR1 is SNHLY, CDR2 FYNNEI. The CDR3 contains 14 residues. The CDR3 region has the DNA TGTGCCAGCAGCCGGGGACTAGACGGAGATACGCAGTATTTT. Its protein product is CASSRGLDGDTQYF.

This chain links TRBV15 with TRBJ2-7, with 8 bases aligning to TRBD1. V shed 0 bases, J shed 1 base, and the junction held 2 bases outside the gene matches. There are 15 residues in the CDR3. CDR1 LNHNV and CDR2 YYDKDF come from the germline V gene (reference sequence). CDR3 DNA sequence: TGTGCCACCAGCAGAGACTGGACAGGGTCCTACGAGCAGTACTTC. This sequence encodes CATSRDWTGSYEQYF.

The chain employs TRBV6-7 and TRBJ1-2, with 9 positions matching TRBD1. TRBV6-7 is assigned to the ORF class and has an uncertain function. V lost 9 bases, J lost 3 bases, and 14 bases stayed unmatched. The CDR3 is 16 residues long. CDR3 DNA sequence: TGTGCCAGGGTATACCGGGACAGGGCTCTCCACTATGGCTACACCTTC. This codes for CARVYRDRALHYGYTF.

The CDR3 region has the DNA TGTGCCAGTAGGCTTCGGTCCTATAATTCACCCCTCCACTTT. This gives the protein CASRLRSYNSPLHF. This sequence joins TRBV19 and TRBJ1-6, with no clear D. V lost 6 bases to trimming and J lost 1 base, with 7 bases between them. Germline values: CDR1 LNHDA, CDR2 SQIVND (reference sequence). This CDR3 comprises 14 residues. Together with reference TRBV19 and TRBJ1-6, the CDR3 gives the full variable domain: DGGITQSPKYLFRKEGQNVTLSCEQNLNHDAMYWYRQDPGQGLRLIYYSQIVNDFQKGDIAEGYSVSREKKESFPLTVTSAQKNPTAFYLCASRLRSYNSPLHFGNGTRLTVT.

The chain joins TRBV7-6 to TRBJ2-7; D is ambiguous. The CDR3 extends over 14 amino acids. The V end lost 0 bases, the J end lost 3 bases, and 9 bases lay between the germline ends. Germline values: CDR1 SGHVS, CDR2 FNYEAQ. In DNA, the CDR3 is TGTGCCAGCAGCTTAGCTCAGATCCACTACGAGCAGTACTTC. Its translation is CASSLAQIHYEQYF.

The genes are TRBV9 and TRBJ1-2, with TRBD1 matching over 9 bases. The V and J ends lost 5 bases and 8 bases, in that order; junction bases with no gene match: 1. The CDR3 contains 11 residues. The germline gives CDR1 SGDLS, CDR2 YYNGEE. The DNA for the CDR3 is TGTGCCAGCAGGACAGGGGGAGGCTACACCTTC. Translated: CASRTGGGYTF.

The chain joins TRBV9 to TRBJ1-2; TRBD1 matches 9 bases. Looked up from germline, CDR1 is SGDLS and CDR2 is YYNGEE. Trimming removed 4 bases from V and 1 base from J; junction bases left unmatched: 2. The CDR3 consists of 14 residues. Here the CDR3 DNA reads TGTGCCAGCAGCACGGACAGGGGTAACTATGGCTACACCTTC. Translated: CASSTDRGNYGYTF. Filled out from reference TRBV9 and TRBJ1-2, the complete variable domain reads DSGVTQTPKHLITATGQRVTLRCSPRSGDLSVYWYQQSLDQGLQFLIQYYNGEERAKGNILERFSAQQFPDLHSELNLSSLELGDSALYFCASSTDRGNYGYTFGSGTRLTVV.

The J gene is TRBJ1-4, the V gene TRBV6-5, with D unresolved. V lost 0 bases, J lost 5 bases, and 10 bases lay in between. The CDR3 consists of 15 residues. Germline loops: CDR1 MNHEY, CDR2 SVGAGI. The CDR3 bases are TGTGCCAGCAGTTACTCCTCCGCGGGGAATGAAAAACTGTTTTTT. Its protein product is CASSYSSAGNEKLFF.

As concerns this clone: The germline gene is not matched at one end of the junction; a read error may be the cause. The chain joins TRBV10-2 to TRBJ2-7, with a tentative D call TRBD2 (5 bases). The CDR3 has 13 residues. In germline, CDR1 is WSHSY, CDR2 SAAADI. The CDR3 sequence: CASTEEDTYEQYF. CDR3 sequence (DNA): TGCGCGAGCACTGAGGAGGATACCTACGAGCAGTACTTC.

J is TRBJ1-1 and V is TRBV5-1, with D unclear. This CDR3 contains 14 residues. V gave up 0 bases and J gave up 0 bases, with 6 bases separating them. Germline V gene data show CDR1 as SGHRS and CDR2 as YFSETQ. The CDR3 reads CASSLADLNTEAFF. CDR3 nucleotides: TGCGCCAGCAGCTTGGCCGACTTGAACACTGAAGCTTTCTTT.

The CDR3 spells CASKIHRGTDTQYF. The CDR3 region has the DNA TGTGCCAGCAAGATACACCGGGGCACAGATACGCAGTATTTT. The V call is TRBV19, the J call TRBJ2-3; D remains unclear. There are 14 residues in the CDR3. Germline V CDR1 and CDR2: LNHDA, SQIVND (reference sequence). Deletions cut 9 bases from V and 1 base from J, with 14 bases between.

The chain is built from TRBV5-1 and TRBJ2-5, with 9 bases that match TRBD2. The length of the CDR3 is 16 residues. Germline V gene lookup returns CDR1 SGHRS and CDR2 YFSETQ. The ends lost 0 bases at V and 5 bases at J; junction bases unmatched: 8. The CDR3 spells CASSLGGGAITETQYF. The DNA of the CDR3 is TGCGCCAGCAGCTTGGGCGGGGGGGCCATAACGGAGACCCAGTACTTC.

The rearrangement links TRBV2 to TRBJ1-5; the match to TRBD1 covers 7 bases. CDR3 length equals 17 residues. In germline, CDR1 is SNHLY, CDR2 FYNNEI. J lost 4 bases, V lost 5 bases, and 14 bases had no gene match. CDR3 coding DNA: TGTGCCAGCAGTTATCGAAACGACAGGGTAGGTAATCAGCCCCAGCATTTT. This translates into CASSYRNDRVGNQPQHF.

V is TRBV6-5 and J is TRBJ1-2, with a tentative D call TRBD1 (5 bases). The germline V gene encodes CDR1 MNHEY and CDR2 SVGAGI. The CDR3 extends over 14 amino acids. The ends were cut back, 6 bases at V and 1 base at J, with 12 bases in the middle. In DNA form, the CDR3 reads TGTGCCAGCAGCCCACGTAGGGGTAACTATGGCTACACCTTC. Translation gives CASSPRRGNYGYTF.